This note documents a single TCR beta chain sequence. What it binds is unknown. This sample was taken from a study of regulatory T cells in long-lasting Graves disease. Study results and caveats: TRBV28, TRBJ1-2 and TRBJ2-5 were segments that persistent disease favored.

Arm-PCR of CDR3 regions and iRepertoire HTBI primers were used to build TCR beta libraries. TCRdb re-called the multiplex PCR reads with MiXCR, one entry per CDR3 protein. The table has 400,000 to 500,000 distinct CDR3 sequences, 16% seen once; the top ten hold about 25%. The sample's time point: newly diagnosed GD, antithyroid drugs for less than 3 months. After RNA was extracted from PBMCs, the TCR library was made from it. V shed 6 bases and J 2 bases; nucleotides not matched to a gene: 11. Germline V gene lookup returns CDR1 DFQATT and CDR2 SNEGSKA (reference sequence). The CDR3 has 17 residues. Another study also made use of these data, one on T cells in Graves' hyperthyroidism and ophthalmopathy. That study reports: Absent ophthalmopathy progression within 18 months defined stable Graves' hyperthyroidism. RT-PCR in the first round (using the HTBI primer set) targeted the TCR CDR3.

The genes are TRBV20-1 and TRBJ2-7, with 15 bases fitting TRBD2. Specimen: peripheral blood mononuclear cells (PBMCs), collected at new diagnosis, from a patient treated with antithyroid drugs. The origin of this receptor is a woman between 18 and 29 years old with Graves disease. CDR3 residues: CSAQGLAGGPGPYEQYF. The CDR3 DNA follows: TGCAGTGCCCAAGGACTAGCGGGAGGGCCAGGGCCCTACGAGCAGTACTTC.